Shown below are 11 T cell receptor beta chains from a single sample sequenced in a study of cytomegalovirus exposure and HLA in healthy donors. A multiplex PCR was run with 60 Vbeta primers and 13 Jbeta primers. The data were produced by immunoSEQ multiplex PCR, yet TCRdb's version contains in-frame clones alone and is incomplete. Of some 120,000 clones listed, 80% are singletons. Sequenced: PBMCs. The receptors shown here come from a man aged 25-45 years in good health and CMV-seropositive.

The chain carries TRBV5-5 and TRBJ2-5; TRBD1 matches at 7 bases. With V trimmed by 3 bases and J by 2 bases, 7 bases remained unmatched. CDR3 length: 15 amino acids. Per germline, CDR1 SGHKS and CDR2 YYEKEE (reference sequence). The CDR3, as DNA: TGTGCCAGCAGCTCGGGACAGACCGGACAAGAGACCCAGTACTTC. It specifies CASSSGQTGQETQYF.

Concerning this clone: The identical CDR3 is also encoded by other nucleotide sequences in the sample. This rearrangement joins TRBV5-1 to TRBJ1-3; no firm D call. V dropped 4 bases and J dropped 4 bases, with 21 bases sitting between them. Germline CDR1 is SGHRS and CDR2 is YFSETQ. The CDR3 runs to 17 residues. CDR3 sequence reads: CASSPINPQSSGNTIYF. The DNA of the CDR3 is TGCGCCAGCAGCCCAATCAATCCACAGAGCTCCGGAAACACCATATATTTT.

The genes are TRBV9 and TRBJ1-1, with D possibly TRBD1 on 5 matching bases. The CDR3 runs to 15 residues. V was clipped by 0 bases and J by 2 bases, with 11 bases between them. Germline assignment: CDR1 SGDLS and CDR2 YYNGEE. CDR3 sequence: CASSVGGGVNTEAFF. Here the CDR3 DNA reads TGTGCCAGCAGCGTAGGGGGAGGGGTCAACACTGAAGCTTTCTTT.

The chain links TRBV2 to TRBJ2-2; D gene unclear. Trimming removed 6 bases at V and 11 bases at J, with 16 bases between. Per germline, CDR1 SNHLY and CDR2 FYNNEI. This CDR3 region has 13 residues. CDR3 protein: CASRATERLELFF. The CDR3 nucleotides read TGTGCCAGCAGAGCGACCGAGAGATTAGAGCTGTTTTTT.

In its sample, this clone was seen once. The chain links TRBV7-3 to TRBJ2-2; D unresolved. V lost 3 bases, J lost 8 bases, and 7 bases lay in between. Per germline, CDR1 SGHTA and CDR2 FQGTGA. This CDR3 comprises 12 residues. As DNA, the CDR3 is TGTGCCAGCAGCTTCCCCTTGGGGGAGCTGTTTTTT. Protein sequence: CASSFPLGELFF.

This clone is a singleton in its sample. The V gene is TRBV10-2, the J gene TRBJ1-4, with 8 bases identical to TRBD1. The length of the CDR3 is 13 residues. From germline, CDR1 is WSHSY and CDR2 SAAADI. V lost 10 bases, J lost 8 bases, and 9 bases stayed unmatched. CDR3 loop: CATCQGAAEKLFF. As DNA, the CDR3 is TGCGCCACATGCCAGGGGGCGGCGGAAAAACTGTTTTTT.

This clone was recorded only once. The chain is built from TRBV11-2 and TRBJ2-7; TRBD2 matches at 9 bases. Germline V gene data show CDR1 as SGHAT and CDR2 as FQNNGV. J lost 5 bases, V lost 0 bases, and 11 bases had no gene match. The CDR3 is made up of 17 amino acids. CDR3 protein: CASSLDLSGLAGNEQYF. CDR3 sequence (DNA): TGTGCCAGCAGCTTAGATCTAAGCGGCCTAGCGGGGAACGAGCAGTACTTC.

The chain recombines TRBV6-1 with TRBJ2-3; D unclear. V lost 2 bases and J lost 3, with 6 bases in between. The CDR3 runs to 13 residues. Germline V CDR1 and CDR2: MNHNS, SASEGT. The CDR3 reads CASSETLTDTQYF. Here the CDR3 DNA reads TGTGCCAGCAGTGAAACATTGACAGATACGCAGTATTTT.

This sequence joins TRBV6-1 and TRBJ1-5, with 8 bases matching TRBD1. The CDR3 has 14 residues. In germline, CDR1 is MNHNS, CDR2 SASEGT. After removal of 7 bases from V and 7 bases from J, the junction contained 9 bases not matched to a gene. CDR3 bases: TGTGCCAGCACGTCCTCAGGGGGCGGGCAGCCCCAGCATTTT. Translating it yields CASTSSGGGQPQHF.

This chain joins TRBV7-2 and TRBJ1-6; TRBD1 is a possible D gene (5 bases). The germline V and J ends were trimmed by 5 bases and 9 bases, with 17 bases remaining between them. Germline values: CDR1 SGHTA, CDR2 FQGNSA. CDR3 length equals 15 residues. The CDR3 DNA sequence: TGTGCCAGCAGCGGGCTCCGGGGGTCAACTTCACCCCTCCACTTT. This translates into CASSGLRGSTSPLHF.

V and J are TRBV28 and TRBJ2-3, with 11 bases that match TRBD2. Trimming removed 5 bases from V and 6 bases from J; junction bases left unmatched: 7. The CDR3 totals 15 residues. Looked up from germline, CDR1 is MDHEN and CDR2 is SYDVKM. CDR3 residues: CASSIGLAGGDTQYF. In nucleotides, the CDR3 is TGTGCCAGCAGTATCGGGCTAGCGGGGGGTGATACGCAGTATTTT.